The 12 T cell receptor beta chains listed next were all sequenced from one sample in a study of OX40 agonist ivuxolimab in advanced cancers. Generated by immunoSEQ multiplex PCR, the TCRdb table keeps only in-frame clones and is missing some. The table includes approximately 30,000 clones, roughly 83% detected once. The sequences come from CD4+ or CD8+ T cells sorted from blood, collected in a trial of the OX40 agonist ivuxolimab. These receptors were collected from an adult with an advanced solid tumor such as melanoma, head and neck, liver or kidney cancer.

Relative to its sample, this clone is large (0.1 to 1%). This chain uses TRBV6-1 with TRBJ1-1; D gene ambiguous. Germline V gene data show CDR1 as MNHNS and CDR2 as SASEGT. This CDR3 contains 13 residues. The ends were cut back, 1 base at V and 1 base at J, with 4 bases in the middle. The DNA for the CDR3 is TGTGCCAGCAGTGAAGGACAGAACACTGAAGCTTTCTTT. It specifies CASSEGQNTEAFF.

The CDR3 bases are TGTGCCAGCAGCTTGGTGGCCAGGCCCTACGAGCAGTACTTC. It encodes CASSLVARPYEQYF. The chain combines TRBV5-8 with TRBJ2-7; no definite D call. Trimming cost V 0 bases and J 2 bases, with 9 bases left between them. CDR1 SGHTS and CDR2 YDEGEE come from the germline V gene. CDR3 length equals 14 residues.

The chain employs TRBV7-9 and TRBJ2-1; D is unclear. In germline, CDR1 is SEHNR, CDR2 FQNEAQ (reference sequence). The CDR3 totals 12 residues. The V end lost 5 bases, the J end lost 2 bases, and 4 bases lay between the germline ends. This CDR3 is CASSPTYNEQFF. DNA of the CDR3: TGTGCCAGCAGCCCCACCTACAATGAGCAGTTCTTC.

The chain recombines TRBV4-1 with TRBJ2-2, with 8 bases matching TRBD2. The germline V gene encodes CDR1 MGHRA and CDR2 YSYEKL. Trimming removed 2 bases from V and 6 bases from J; junction bases left unmatched: 2. The CDR3 runs 14 residues. The DNA of the CDR3 is TGCGCCAGCAGCCAAAGCGGGAGAGCCGGGGAGCTGTTTTTT. Protein: CASSQSGRAGELFF.

This sequence joins TRBV28 and TRBJ2-3; D remains unclear. CDR1 is MDHEN, CDR2 SYDVKM, per germline. Trimming removed 5 bases at V and 2 bases at J, with 2 bases between. The CDR3 covers 11 residues. The CDR3 is CASSATDTQYF. The CDR3 DNA follows: TGTGCCAGCAGTGCCACAGATACGCAGTATTTT.

DNA of the CDR3: TGCGCCAGCAGCCAAGAGGGTACAGGAAGCTATGGCTACACCTTC. It specifies CASSQEGTGSYGYTF. This chain links TRBV4-1 with TRBJ1-2, with TRBD1 as a possible D gene (5 bases). V was pared by 0 bases and J by 4 bases, with 12 bases between. The CDR3 loop spans 15 amino acids. The germline CDR1 and CDR2 sequences are MGHRA and YSYEKL.

The chain employs TRBV7-9 and TRBJ2-7; TRBD1 aligns across 9 bases. The CDR3 contains 15 residues. CDR1 and CDR2 from the germline V gene are SEHNR and FQNEAQ (reference sequence). The V gene end was trimmed by 1 base and the J gene end by 2 bases; junction bases not matched to a gene: 3. The CDR3 DNA follows: TGTGCCAGCAGCTTAGAAGGGACAGGGCCCTACGAGCAGTACTTC. Translating it yields CASSLEGTGPYEQYF.

The V call is TRBV30, the J call TRBJ2-7; 8 nucleotides line up with TRBD1. Germline V gene sequence: CDR1 GTSNPN, CDR2 SVGIG (reference sequence). This CDR3 is 14 amino acids long. Losses at the gene ends were 1 base for V and 0 bases for J; bases not matched to a gene: 2. CDR3 sequence: CAWSGQGISYEQYF. CDR3 in DNA: TGTGCCTGGAGTGGACAGGGGATCTCCTACGAGCAGTACTTC. Variable domain in full (rest from reference TRBV30 and TRBJ2-7): SQTIHQWPATLVQPVGSPLSLECTVEGTSNPNLYWYRQAAGRGLQLLFYSVGIGQISSEVPQNLSASRPQDRQFILSSKKLLLSDSGFYLCAWSGQGISYEQYFGPGTRLTVT.

This sequence joins TRBV4-1 and TRBJ2-7; 9 bases agree with TRBD2. The CDR3 has 15 amino acids. V gave up 1 base and J gave up 2 bases; unmatched junction bases: 3. In germline, CDR1 is MGHRA, CDR2 YSYEKL. CDR3 bases: TGCGCCAGCAGCCAAGCTAGCGGGATTACCTACGAGCAGTACTTC. Protein sequence: CASSQASGITYEQYF.

The chain carries TRBV28 and TRBJ2-7; D may match TRBD1 or TRBD2 (5 bases each). The germline V and J ends were trimmed by 8 bases and 0 bases, with 17 bases remaining between them. Germline CDR1 and CDR2: MDHEN and SYDVKM. The CDR3 has 15 amino acids. CDR3 coding DNA: TGTGCCAGCGTCCAATGGGGGAGAGGCTCCTACGAGCAGTACTTC. Its protein is CASVQWGRGSYEQYF.

This chain links TRBV10-3 with TRBJ2-7, with a weak D call TRBD1 (6 bases). This CDR3 is 13 amino acids long. V was cut by 6 bases and J by 6 bases, with 15 bases left in between. Germline V gives CDR1 ENHRY, CDR2 SYGVKD. The DNA of the CDR3 is TGTGCCATCAGCCCGGACAGTGGCTTCGAGCAGTACTTC. The encoded protein is CAISPDSGFEQYF.

V and J are TRBV6-1 and TRBJ2-7, with TRBD1 identical over 10 bases. The length of the CDR3 is 16 residues. V lost 4 bases to trimming and J lost 2 bases; unmatched junction nucleotides: 8. Germline CDR1 and CDR2: MNHNS and SASEGT. CDR3: CASSVTRTGGAYEQYF. In DNA, the CDR3 is TGTGCCAGCAGTGTAACCCGGACAGGGGGGGCCTACGAGCAGTACTTC.